A selection of T cell receptor beta chains follows, all from one sample in a study of blood T cell repertoires in COVID-19. Sequenced by immunoSEQ multiplex PCR; TCRdb stores in-frame clones only, minus some. The data contain about 360,000 clones, around nine tenths of them singletons. Input material: peripheral blood. These receptors originate from a human donor in a cohort sampled during active COVID-19. CDR3s include the opening cysteine and the closing phenylalanine or tryptophan. The D gene is left open where the match is weak. Some rows mark clone size as missing; the rest say once, few, many or name a class of expanded clone.

TRBJ1-1,.,.,TRBV30,12,CARQGGYAEAFF,TGTGCCCGCCAGGGTGGGTACGCTGAAGCTTTCTTT
TRBJ1-5,.,.,TRBV19,15,CASRPEQPTNQPQHF,TGTGCCAGCCGCCCGGAACAGCCGACCAATCAGCCCCAGCATTTT
TRBJ2-7,.,.,TRBV19,13,CASSAGTSYEQYF,TGTGCCAGTAGTGCCGGTACCTCCTACGAGCAGTACTTC
TRBJ2-1,.,.,TRBV9,22,CASSVVVSFFWTNETRGNEQFF,TGTGCCAGCAGCGTAGTAGTATCCTTCTTTTGGACTAACGAAACAAGGGGCAATGAGCAGTTCTTC
TRBJ2-2,.,.,TRBV30,13,CASTTGQTGELFF,TGTGCCTCCACAACAGGGCAAACCGGGGAGCTGTTTTTT
TRBJ1-3,TRBD1,.,TRBV7-2,15,CASSFRGRSGNTIYF,TGTGCCAGCAGCTTCAGGGGGCGCTCTGGAAACACCATATATTTT
TRBJ2-1,TRBD2,.,TRBV5-6,18,CASSPVNLRGSSYNEQFF,TGTGCCAGCAGCCCTGTGAATTTGCGGGGGAGCTCCTACAATGAGCAGTTCTTC
TRBJ2-2,.,.,TRBV9,13,CASSVARRGELFF,TGTGCCAGCAGCGTAGCACGTCGGGGGGAGCTGTTTTTT
TRBJ2-3,TRBD2,.,TRBV7-8,17,CASSSSTSIMGTDTQYF,TGTGCCAGCAGCTCCTCGACTAGCATCATGGGTACAGATACGCAGTATTTT
TRBJ2-1,TRBD2,.,TRBV30,19,CAWSVHRLAGGFSYNEQFF,TGTGCCTGGAGTGTACACCGTCTAGCGGGGGGTTTCTCCTACAATGAGCAGTTCTTC
TRBJ2-5,.,once,TRBV5-5,14,CASSLFSSGETQYF,TGTGCCAGCAGCTTATTCAGTAGCGGAGAGACCCAGTACTTC
TRBJ2-1,TRBD2,.,TRBV14,17,CASSQRLAGAARDEQFF,TGTGCCAGCAGCCAGAGACTAGCGGGAGCGGCCCGTGATGAGCAGTTCTTC
TRBJ1-5,.,.,TRBV28,16,CASSFTGEMGNQPQHF,TGTGCCAGCAGTTTCACGGGGGAAATGGGCAATCAGCCCCAGCATTTT
TRBJ2-5,TRBD2,.,TRBV11-3,13,CASSSSGSGTQYF,TGTGCCAGCAGCTCTAGCGGGAGTGGGACCCAGTACTTC
TRBJ2-5,TRBD2,.,TRBV6-5,15,CASSSPAGGPETQYF,TGTGCCAGCAGTAGCCCAGCGGGAGGGCCGGAGACCCAGTACTTC
TRBJ1-4,TRBD1,.,TRBV2,13,CASNRDRDEKLFF,TGTGCCAGCAACCGAGACAGGGATGAAAAACTGTTTTTT